The 14 T cell receptor beta chains given below trace back to one sample, sequenced in a study of cytomegalovirus exposure and HLA in healthy donors. Primers included in the PCR were 60 Vbeta and 13 Jbeta primers. Libraries were prepared by immunoSEQ multiplex PCR; TCRdb keeps only in-frame clonotypes and omits some of them. The sample lists 150,000 to 200,000 clones, 80% to 85% occurring once. The sequenced material came from PBMCs. The receptors shown here come from a male donor in good health and CMV-seropositive.

The rearrangement uses TRBV6-6 and TRBJ2-7; 7 nucleotides align to TRBD2. From germline, CDR1 is MNHNY and CDR2 SVGAGI (reference sequence). The ends lost 2 bases at V and 1 base at J; junction bases unmatched: 5. The CDR3 has 15 residues. The CDR3 sequence is CASSYVGGRSYEQYF. CDR3 bases: TGTGCCAGCAGTTACGTGGGAGGGCGTTCCTACGAGCAGTACTTC.

The V call is TRBV19, the J call TRBJ1-5; unclear D gene. V lost 2 bases, J lost 0 bases, and 8 bases lay in between. Germline V CDR1 and CDR2: LNHDA, SQIVND (reference sequence). This CDR3 comprises 15 residues. This CDR3 is CASSIIRNSNQPQHF. The CDR3 region has the DNA TGTGCCAGTAGTATAATCAGGAATAGCAATCAGCCCCAGCATTTT. Together with reference TRBV19 and TRBJ1-5, the CDR3 gives the full variable domain: DGGITQSPKYLFRKEGQNVTLSCEQNLNHDAMYWYRQDPGQGLRLIYYSQIVNDFQKGDIAEGYSVSREKKESFPLTVTSAQKNPTAFYLCASSIIRNSNQPQHFGDGTRLSIL.

The V gene is TRBV15, the J gene TRBJ2-1; 9 bases are shared with TRBD1. The ends lost 0 bases at V and 15 bases at J; junction bases unmatched: 9. CDR1 LNHNV and CDR2 YYDKDF come from the germline V gene (reference sequence). The CDR3 spans 14 residues. The CDR3 DNA reads as TGTGCCACCAGCAGAGAGGGACAGGGAAGGACGCCGTTCTTC. It specifies CATSREGQGRTPFF.

V usage is TRBV19 and J usage is TRBJ2-5, with 8 bases fitting TRBD2. The J call may not be correct, given that the DNA end is closer to TRBJ2-7. The CDR3 has 14 amino acids. In germline, CDR1 is LNHDA, CDR2 SQIVND (reference sequence). In DNA form, the CDR3 reads TGTGCCAGTAAAGGCGGGGGGCCTGCCTACGAGCAGTACTTC. It codes for CASKGGGPAYEQYF.

CDR3 sequence: CASSLLQGYMNTEAFF. The CDR3 nucleotides read TGTGCCAGCAGTTTACTGCAGGGATATATGAACACTGAAGCTTTCTTT. The chain has TRBV28 and TRBJ1-1; tentatively, D is TRBD1 (5 bases). Per the germline V gene, CDR1 is MDHEN and CDR2 is SYDVKM. V was shortened by 2 bases and J by 0 bases, with 13 bases between the two germline ends. The CDR3 has 16 amino acids.

This chain joins TRBV29-1 and TRBJ2-7; 10 bases match TRBD2. V lost 1 base to trimming and J lost 5 bases; unmatched junction nucleotides: 5. There are 14 residues in the CDR3. Germline lookup yields CDR1 SQVTM and CDR2 ANQGSEA. CDR3 nucleotide sequence: TGCAGCGTTGAAGGGCTAGCGGGAGTTGACGAGCAGTACTTC. This gives the protein CSVEGLAGVDEQYF.

This chain joins TRBV6-4 and TRBJ2-7; 15 nucleotides agree with TRBD2. This CDR3 has 15 residues. Germline CDR1 MRHNA, CDR2 SNTAGT. Trimming took 3 bases from V and 7 from J; bases not matched to a gene: 4. CDR3 protein: CASSESGLAGGEQYF. In nucleotides, the CDR3 is TGTGCCAGCAGTGAGTCGGGACTAGCGGGAGGTGAGCAGTACTTC.

The V gene is TRBV2, the J gene TRBJ2-7; 8 bases agree with TRBD2. V trimming: 5 bases; J trimming: 4 bases; junction bases outside the gene matches: 13. The germline V gene has CDR1 SNHLY and CDR2 FYNNEI. CDR3 length: 16 amino acids. The CDR3 nucleotides are TGTGCCAGCAGTAATCCCTCCGGGGGGGGCGAATACGAGCAGTACTTC. The encoded protein is CASSNPSGGGEYEQYF.

The genes are TRBV4-2 and TRBJ2-5; perhaps TRBD2 as D (5 bases). Trimming left V 0 bases short and J 5 bases short, with 10 bases between. The CDR3 is made up of 14 amino acids. CDR1 LGHNA and CDR2 YNFKEQ come from the germline V gene. CDR3 nucleotide sequence: TGTGCCAGCAGCCAAGATCCTACGGGGGAGACCCAGTACTTC. Its translation is CASSQDPTGETQYF.

The rearrangement links TRBV9 to TRBJ2-2; TRBD2 might be the D (5 bases). CDR1 and CDR2 from the germline V gene are SGDLS and YYNGEE. CDR3 length equals 15 residues. The V gene lost 0 bases and the J gene lost 6 bases, with 12 bases spanning the gap. The DNA of the CDR3 is TGTGCCAGCAGCGTAGGAGGGATTGGACCCGGGGAGCTGTTTTTT. Its translation is CASSVGGIGPGELFF.

The chain joins TRBV5-1 to TRBJ1-6; D not certain. Germline V CDR1 and CDR2: SGHRS, YFSETQ. This CDR3 spans 14 amino acids. The V end lost 5 bases, the J end lost 0 bases, and 6 bases lay between the germline ends. The CDR3 spells CASRPSSYNSPLHF. For the CDR3, the DNA is TGCGCCAGCAGGCCTAGCTCCTATAATTCACCCCTCCACTTT. The variable domain in full, completed from reference TRBV5-1 and TRBJ1-6, reads KAGVTQTPRYLIKTRGQQVTLSCSPISGHRSVSWYQQTPGQGLQFLFEYFSETQRNKGNFPGRFSGRQFSNSRSEMNVSTLELGDSALYLCASRPSSYNSPLHFGNGTRLTVT.

The chain recombines TRBV6-1 with TRBJ1-2; D ambiguous. The CDR3 covers 12 residues. Per germline, CDR1 MNHNS and CDR2 SASEGT. The ends were cut back, 1 base at V and 4 bases at J, with 4 bases in the middle. The CDR3: CASSEDTYGYTF. For the CDR3, the DNA is TGTGCCAGCAGTGAAGACACCTATGGCTACACCTTC.

This clone was observed many times. This sequence joins TRBV4-3 and TRBJ1-3, with TRBD1 matching over 7 bases. Germline CDR1 and CDR2: LGHNA and YSLEER. The V segment lost 1 base and the J segment 0 bases; nucleotides outside the gene matches: 0. There are 15 residues in the CDR3. The CDR3 sequence is CASSQGTGSGNTIYF. DNA for the CDR3: TGCGCCAGCAGCCAAGGGACAGGCTCTGGAAACACCATATATTTT.

The sample holds one count of this clone. The chain recombines TRBV19 with TRBJ1-2; perhaps TRBD1 as D (6 bases). Germline V lookup: CDR1 LNHDA, CDR2 SQIVND (reference sequence). V dropped 5 bases and J dropped 3 bases, with 16 bases sitting between them. The CDR3 extends over 15 amino acids. The CDR3 loop is CASSSSGQWHYGYTF. CDR3 DNA: TGTGCCAGTAGTTCATCAGGACAGTGGCACTATGGCTACACCTTC.